Shown below are 27 T cell receptor beta chains from a single sample sequenced in a study of T cells in Graves' hyperthyroidism and ophthalmopathy. Regions amplified from RNA transcripts were the TCR beta CDR3 regions. The HTBI set primed first-round TCR CDR3 RT-PCR. One entry per CDR3 protein results from TCRdb running MiXCR on the multiplex PCR reads. The sample lists a few hundred thousand distinct CDR3 sequences; approximately 15% were seen once. The sequencing sample was made of blood. The receptor source for this set is a woman younger than 45 with Graves' hyperthyroidism.

There are many counts of this clonotype. V and J are TRBV18 and TRBJ1-2, with D unresolved. Germline V lookup: CDR1 KGHSH, CDR2 LQKENI. V was pared by 3 bases and J by 8 bases, with 16 bases between. CDR3 length equals 14 residues. CDR3 sequence reads: CASSPREGMEGYTF. In nucleotides, the CDR3 is TGTGCCAGCTCACCGCGGGAGGGAATGGAAGGCTACACCTTC.

The chain combines TRBV7-2 with TRBJ2-7, with 9 bases matching TRBD1. V gave up 5 bases and J gave up 2 bases; unmatched junction bases: 7. Germline V gives CDR1 SGHTA, CDR2 FQGNSA. The CDR3 contains 15 residues. CDR3 residues: CASSMLRDRAYEQYF. The CDR3 DNA reads as TGTGCCAGCAGCATGTTGCGGGACAGGGCCTACGAGCAGTACTTC. Variable domain in full (rest from reference TRBV7-2 and TRBJ2-7): GAGVSQSPSNKVTEKGKDVELRCDPISGHTALYWYRQSLGQGLEFLIYFQGNSAPDKSGLPSDRFSAERTGGSVSTLTIQRTQQEDSAVYLCASSMLRDRAYEQYFGPGTRLTVT.

The DNA for the CDR3 is TGTGCCAGCAGCGAACAGGGCTTCACCTACGAGCAGTACTTC. It is translated as CASSEQGFTYEQYF. V and J are TRBV9 and TRBJ2-7; tentatively, D is TRBD1 (6 bases). Germline CDR1 is SGDLS and CDR2 is YYNGEE. Trimming removed 3 bases at V and 2 bases at J, with 12 bases between. CDR3 length: 14 amino acids.

This chain joins TRBV6-1 and TRBJ2-7; D possibly matches TRBD1 or TRBD2 (5 bases each). The V gene lost 6 bases and the J gene lost 0 bases, with 12 bases spanning the gap. The CDR3 contains 14 residues. Per germline, CDR1 MNHNS and CDR2 SASEGT. CDR3 loop: CASRGRGTSYEQYF. As DNA, the CDR3 is TGTGCCAGCAGGGGACGGGGCACCTCCTACGAGCAGTACTTC.

This clonotype was seen ten or more times. The V and J genes are TRBV3-1 and TRBJ2-5, with 9 bases fitting TRBD1. The CDR3 has 14 amino acids. The germline V gene has CDR1 LGHDT and CDR2 YNNKEL (reference sequence). The V gene end was trimmed by 5 bases and the J gene end by 4 bases; junction bases not matched to a gene: 5. This CDR3 is CASSVGTGTETQYF. CDR3 coding DNA: TGTGCCAGCAGCGTCGGGACAGGGACAGAGACCCAGTACTTC.

This clonotype has a count of ten or more. J is TRBJ2-4 and V is TRBV9; no definite D call. V dropped 4 bases and J dropped 0 bases, with 8 bases sitting between them. Germline V gives CDR1 SGDLS, CDR2 YYNGEE. The CDR3 totals 14 residues. CDR3 coding DNA: TGTGCCAGCAGCCCACAATTAGCCAAAAACATTCAGTACTTC. Translating it yields CASSPQLAKNIQYF. The full variable domain, completed using reference TRBV9 and TRBJ2-4, is DSGVTQTPKHLITATGQRVTLRCSPRSGDLSVYWYQQSLDQGLQFLIQYYNGEERAKGNILERFSAQQFPDLHSELNLSSLELGDSALYFCASSPQLAKNIQYFGAGTRLSVL.

The genes are TRBV9 and TRBJ2-2; a possible D gene is TRBD2 (5 bases). Trimming left V 3 bases short and J 2 bases short, with 14 bases between. CDR3 length: 16 residues. The germline V gene has CDR1 SGDLS and CDR2 YYNGEE. In DNA form, the CDR3 reads TGTGCCAGCAGCGCGTACTCTAGCCCTAACACCGGGGAGCTGTTTTTT. As protein: CASSAYSSPNTGELFF. Combining the CDR3 with reference TRBV9 and TRBJ2-2 gives the whole variable domain DSGVTQTPKHLITATGQRVTLRCSPRSGDLSVYWYQQSLDQGLQFLIQYYNGEERAKGNILERFSAQQFPDLHSELNLSSLELGDSALYFCASSAYSSPNTGELFFGEGSRLTVL.

This CDR3 reads CASSKEGGQGIYEQYF. CDR3 bases: TGTGCCAGCAGCAAGGAGGGCGGACAGGGGATCTACGAGCAGTACTTC. This sequence joins TRBV9 and TRBJ2-7, with 9 bases that match TRBD1. The CDR3 is 16 residues long. Germline V gene data show CDR1 as SGDLS and CDR2 as YYNGEE. V was pared by 4 bases and J by 3 bases, with 11 bases of the junction left unmatched. Looking up the rest from reference TRBV9 and TRBJ2-7 gives the full variable domain: DSGVTQTPKHLITATGQRVTLRCSPRSGDLSVYWYQQSLDQGLQFLIQYYNGEERAKGNILERFSAQQFPDLHSELNLSSLELGDSALYFCASSKEGGQGIYEQYFGPGTRLTVT.

This clonotype was seen a handful of times. The genes are TRBV13 and TRBJ2-1; possibly TRBD2 for D (5 bases). The ends were cut back, 5 bases at V and 0 bases at J, with 14 bases in the middle. Germline CDR1 and CDR2: PRHDT and FYEKMQ (reference sequence). This CDR3 spans 16 amino acids. The CDR3 here is CASSRRGQDSYNEQFF. The CDR3 DNA reads TGTGCCAGCAGCCGCCGCGGGCAGGACTCCTACAATGAGCAGTTCTTC.

As to this clonotype: This clone may be a read error of a much larger clone one base away. The chain has TRBV11-2 and TRBJ1-1, with D possibly matching TRBD1 (5 bases). The CDR3 contains 15 residues. Looked up from germline, CDR1 is SGHAT and CDR2 is FQNNGV. For the CDR3, the DNA is TGTGCCAGCAGCACGAATGCAGGGTACGGCACTGAAGTTTTCTTT. The encoded protein is CASSTNAGYGTEVFF.

The V gene is TRBV6-2 or TRBV6-3, the J gene TRBJ2-1, with 7 nucleotides matching TRBD2. Germline-derived CDR1 and CDR2 are MNHEY and SVGEGT. Trimming removed 7 bases from V and 0 bases from J; junction bases left unmatched: 6. The CDR3 length is 15 residues. The CDR3 reads CASIVWEGSYNEQFF. As DNA, the CDR3 is TGTGCCAGCATTGTGTGGGAGGGCTCCTACAATGAGCAGTTCTTC.

The chain joins TRBV28 to TRBJ2-2; TRBD2 agrees at 9 bases. The CDR3 extends over 16 amino acids. Per the germline V gene, CDR1 is MDHEN and CDR2 is SYDVKM. Germline trimming cut 4 bases from V and 4 bases from J; bases unmatched to any gene: 7. The CDR3 DNA sequence: TGTGCCAGCAGTTCGACCGGGACTAGCTTCACCGGGGAGCTGTTTTTT. It yields the protein CASSSTGTSFTGELFF.

This clonotype was detected a few times. This CDR3 is CASRGTVRNEQFF. For the CDR3, the DNA is TGCGCCAGCAGGGGGACAGTTCGAAATGAGCAGTTCTTC. V usage is TRBV5-1 and J usage is TRBJ2-1; 7 nucleotides agree with TRBD1. CDR1 and CDR2 from the germline V gene are SGHRS and YFSETQ. V shed 5 bases, J shed 7 bases, and the junction held 6 bases outside the gene matches. This CDR3 is 13 amino acids long.

This chain links TRBV6-1 with TRBJ1-1, with D uncertain. Trimming took off 1 base at V and 5 bases at J, with 11 bases between the two ends. Germline lookup yields CDR1 MNHNS and CDR2 SASEGT. This CDR3 spans 14 amino acids. CDR3 sequence (DNA): TGTGCCAGCAGTGAAGGGATAGGGCTTACTGAAGCTTTCTTT. Its translation: CASSEGIGLTEAFF.

DNA for the CDR3: TGCAGTGCGTACAGGGGGGGCTACGAGCAGTACTTC. The encoded protein is CSAYRGGYEQYF. V usage is TRBV20-1 and J usage is TRBJ2-7, with D possibly being TRBD1 (8 bases). The CDR3 sequence is 12 residues long. The germline gives CDR1 DFQATT, CDR2 SNEGSKA (reference sequence). V gave up 6 bases and J gave up 3 bases, with 12 bases separating them.

This clonotype was detected ten times or more. This rearrangement joins TRBV7-3 to TRBJ2-7; D is ambiguous. This CDR3 has 14 amino acids. CDR1 and CDR2 (germline): SGHTA, FQGTGA. Trimming left V 2 bases short and J 5 bases short, with 13 bases between. The CDR3 sequence: CASSLRQDRDEQYF. CDR3 sequence (DNA): TGTGCCAGCAGCTTACGCCAGGATCGAGACGAGCAGTACTTC.

This clonotype occurred a few times. The chain recombines TRBV6-1 with TRBJ2-5; D remains ambiguous. The germline V and J ends were trimmed by 1 base and 11 bases, with 8 bases remaining between them. Germline values: CDR1 MNHNS, CDR2 SASEGT. The length of the CDR3 is 11 residues. CDR3 in DNA: TGTGCCAGCAGTGAAGACGTCAGTCAGTACTTC. Its translation: CASSEDVSQYF.

The chain links TRBV24-1 to TRBJ2-1; D might be TRBD1 (6 bases). The V gene's germline CDR1 is KGHDR and CDR2 SFDVKD. The CDR3 has 14 residues. V lost 6 bases and J lost 4, with 12 bases in between. The CDR3 loop is CATSPRGPYNEQFF. CDR3 sequence (DNA): TGTGCCACCAGTCCCAGGGGCCCTTACAATGAGCAGTTCTTC.

This clonotype was picked up many times. The chain couples TRBV7-9 to TRBJ2-1; 9 nucleotides line up with TRBD2. CDR1 and CDR2 from the germline V gene are SEHNR and FQNEAQ (reference sequence). The CDR3 is 16 amino acids. V gave up 5 bases and J gave up 2 bases; unmatched junction bases: 7. CDR3 bases: TGTGCCAGCAGCCCGCCGGGACTAGCAGCCTACAATGAGCAGTTCTTC. It is translated as CASSPPGLAAYNEQFF.

This clonotype has only a few counts. The chain links TRBV24-1 to TRBJ2-1; TRBD2 aligns across 14 bases. This CDR3 region has 17 residues. Germline V gene data show CDR1 as KGHDR and CDR2 as SFDVKD. J gave up 10 bases and V 2 bases, and 9 bases lay outside the gene matches. The CDR3 coding sequence is TGTGCCACCAGTGATTCCCAGGGACTAGCGGGAGCGGCGGAGCAGTTCTTC. Its protein product is CATSDSQGLAGAAEQFF.

This chain connects TRBV11-3 to TRBJ2-3; 11 bases agree with TRBD1. The CDR3 contains 15 residues. V lost 6 bases to trimming and J lost 2 bases; unmatched junction nucleotides: 4. CDR1 and CDR2 (germline): SGHNT, YENEEA. CDR3 protein: CASRPGQGDTDTQYF. For the CDR3, the DNA is TGTGCCAGCAGGCCGGGACAGGGGGACACAGATACGCAGTATTTT.

This clonotype was seen at least ten times. The rearrangement links TRBV7-8 to TRBJ1-3; TRBD1 is a possible D gene (6 bases). The CDR3 consists of 15 residues. Germline CDR1 reads SGHVS; CDR2 reads FQNEAQ. The germline V and J ends were trimmed by 1 base and 2 bases, with 9 bases remaining between them. This CDR3 reads CASSLGTATGNTIYF. The CDR3 nucleotides are TGTGCCAGCAGCTTAGGGACAGCTACTGGAAACACCATATATTTT. The full variable domain, rest sourced from reference TRBV7-8 and TRBJ1-3, is GAGVSQSPRYKVAKRGQDVALRCDPISGHVSLFWYQQALGQGPEFLTYFQNEAQLDKSGLPSDRFFAERPEGSVSTLKIQRTQQEDSAVYLCASSLGTATGNTIYFGEGSWLTVV.

This clonotype has at least ten counts. This sequence joins TRBV20-1 and TRBJ1-4, with 9 bases lining up with TRBD1. J gave up 6 bases and V 1 base, and 6 bases lay outside the gene matches. This CDR3 has 15 residues. From germline, CDR1 is DFQATT and CDR2 SNEGSKA (reference sequence). CDR3 sequence (DNA): TGCAGTGCTAGAGGATGGGACAGGGTTGATGAAAAACTGTTTTTT. Its translation is CSARGWDRVDEKLFF.

This clonotype has just a few counts. The chain couples TRBV28 to TRBJ2-1; D is perhaps TRBD2 (5 bases). V gave up 3 bases and J gave up 0 bases, with 18 bases separating them. The CDR3 sequence is 18 residues long. Germline V gene lookup returns CDR1 MDHEN and CDR2 SYDVKM. CDR3 DNA sequence: TGTGCCAGCAGTTTTTTCACTACTAGGCTCACCTCCTACAATGAGCAGTTCTTC. Translating it yields CASSFFTTRLTSYNEQFF.

The chain uses TRBV20-1 and TRBJ2-5, with TRBD1 matching over 10 bases. The CDR3 runs 14 residues. Germline V gene data show CDR1 as DFQATT and CDR2 as SNEGSKA (reference sequence). V lost 7 bases, J lost 5 bases, and 10 bases stayed unmatched. The chain's CDR3 is CSGAGTGDLETQYF. CDR3 coding DNA: TGCAGTGGGGCCGGGACAGGGGATCTCGAGACCCAGTACTTC.

This clonotype came up many times. This chain connects TRBV30 to TRBJ2-1; 10 bases agree with TRBD2. Per the germline V gene, CDR1 is GTSNPN and CDR2 is SVGIG (reference sequence). V shed 5 bases and J 9 bases; nucleotides not matched to a gene: 7. CDR3 length: 13 residues. The CDR3 protein is CAWSLAGVIEQFF. The CDR3 DNA reads as TGTGCCTGGTCTCTAGCGGGAGTGATTGAGCAGTTCTTC. The full variable domain, rest sourced from reference TRBV30 and TRBJ2-1, is SQTIHQWPATLVQPVGSPLSLECTVEGTSNPNLYWYRQAAGRGLQLLFYSVGIGQISSEVPQNLSASRPQDRQFILSSKKLLLSDSGFYLCAWSLAGVIEQFFGPGTRLTVL.

This clonotype was found a few times. V is TRBV24-1 and J is TRBJ1-1, with 7 bases lining up with TRBD1. Germline assignment: CDR1 KGHDR and CDR2 SFDVKD. The CDR3 extends over 14 amino acids. V shed 4 bases, J shed 5 bases, and the junction held 6 bases outside the gene matches. The CDR3 sequence: CATSEAGGSTEAFF. The CDR3 DNA is TGTGCCACCAGTGAGGCAGGGGGAAGTACTGAAGCTTTCTTT.